This TCR beta chain was sequenced in a study of cytomegalovirus exposure and HLA in healthy donors. This table comes from immunoSEQ multiplex PCR, and its TCRdb copy is limited to in-frame clones, with some not included. The table has approximately 54,000 clones, approximately 90% seen once. Looked up from germline, CDR1 is SGHDT and CDR2 is YYEEEE. The germline V and J ends were trimmed by 0 bases and 3 bases, with 16 bases remaining between them. This CDR3 contains 16 residues. The chain has TRBV5-6 and TRBJ2-7; no reliable D call. The specimen sequenced was PBMCs. This receptor was taken from a woman in her late teens or twenties in good health and CMV-seropositive. DNA of the CDR3: TGTGCCAGCAGCTTGGGACCCCGGGTTATGGACTACGAGCAGTACTTC. This gives the protein CASSLGPRVMDYEQYF.